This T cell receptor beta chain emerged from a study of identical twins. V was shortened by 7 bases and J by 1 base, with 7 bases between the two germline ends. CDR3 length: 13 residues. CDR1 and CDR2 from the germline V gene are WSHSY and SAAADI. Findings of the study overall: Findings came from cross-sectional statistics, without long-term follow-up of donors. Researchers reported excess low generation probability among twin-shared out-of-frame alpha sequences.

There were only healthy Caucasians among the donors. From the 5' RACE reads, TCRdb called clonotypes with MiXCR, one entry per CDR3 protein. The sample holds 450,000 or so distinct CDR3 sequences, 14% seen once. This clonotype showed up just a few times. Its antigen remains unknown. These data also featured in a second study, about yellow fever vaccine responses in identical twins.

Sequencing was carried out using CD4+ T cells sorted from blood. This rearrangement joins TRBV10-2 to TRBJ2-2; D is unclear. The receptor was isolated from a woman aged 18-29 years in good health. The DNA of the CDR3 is TGCGCCAGCAATAAGGGGAACACCGGGGAGCTGTTTTTT. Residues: CASNKGNTGELFF.